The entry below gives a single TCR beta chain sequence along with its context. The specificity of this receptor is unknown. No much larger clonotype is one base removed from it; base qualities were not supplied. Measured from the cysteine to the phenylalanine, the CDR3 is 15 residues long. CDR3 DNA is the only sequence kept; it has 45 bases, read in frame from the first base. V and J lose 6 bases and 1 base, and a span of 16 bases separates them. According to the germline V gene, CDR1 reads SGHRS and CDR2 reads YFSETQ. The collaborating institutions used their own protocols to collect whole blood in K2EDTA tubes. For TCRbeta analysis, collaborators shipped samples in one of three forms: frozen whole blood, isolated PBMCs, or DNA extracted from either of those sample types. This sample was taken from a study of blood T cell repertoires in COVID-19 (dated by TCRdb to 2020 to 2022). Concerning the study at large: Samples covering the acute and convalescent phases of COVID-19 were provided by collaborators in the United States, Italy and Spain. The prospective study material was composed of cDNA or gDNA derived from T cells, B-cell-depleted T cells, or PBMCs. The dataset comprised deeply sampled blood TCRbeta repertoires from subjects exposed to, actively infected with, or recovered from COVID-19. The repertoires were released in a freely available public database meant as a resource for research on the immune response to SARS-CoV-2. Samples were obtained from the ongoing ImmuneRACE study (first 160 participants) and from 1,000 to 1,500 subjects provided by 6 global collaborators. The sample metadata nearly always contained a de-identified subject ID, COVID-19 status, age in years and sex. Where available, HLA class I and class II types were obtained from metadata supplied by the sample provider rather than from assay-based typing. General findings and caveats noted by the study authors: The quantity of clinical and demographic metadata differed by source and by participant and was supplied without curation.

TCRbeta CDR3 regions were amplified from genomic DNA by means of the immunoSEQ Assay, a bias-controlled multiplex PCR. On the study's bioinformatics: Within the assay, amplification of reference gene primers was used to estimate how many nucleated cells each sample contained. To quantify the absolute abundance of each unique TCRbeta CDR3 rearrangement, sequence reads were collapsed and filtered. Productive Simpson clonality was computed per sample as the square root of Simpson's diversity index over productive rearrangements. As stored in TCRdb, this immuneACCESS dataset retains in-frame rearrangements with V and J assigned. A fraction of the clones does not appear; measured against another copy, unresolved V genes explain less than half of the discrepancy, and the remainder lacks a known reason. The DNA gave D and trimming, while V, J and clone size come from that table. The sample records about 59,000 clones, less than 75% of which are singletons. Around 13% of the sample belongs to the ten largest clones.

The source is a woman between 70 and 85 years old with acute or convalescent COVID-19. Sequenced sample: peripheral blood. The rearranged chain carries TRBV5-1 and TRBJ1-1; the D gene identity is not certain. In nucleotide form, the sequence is TGCGCCAGCACCCTGGGAGAGATAGGGAACACTGAAGCTTTCTTT. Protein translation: CASTLGEIGNTEAFF.